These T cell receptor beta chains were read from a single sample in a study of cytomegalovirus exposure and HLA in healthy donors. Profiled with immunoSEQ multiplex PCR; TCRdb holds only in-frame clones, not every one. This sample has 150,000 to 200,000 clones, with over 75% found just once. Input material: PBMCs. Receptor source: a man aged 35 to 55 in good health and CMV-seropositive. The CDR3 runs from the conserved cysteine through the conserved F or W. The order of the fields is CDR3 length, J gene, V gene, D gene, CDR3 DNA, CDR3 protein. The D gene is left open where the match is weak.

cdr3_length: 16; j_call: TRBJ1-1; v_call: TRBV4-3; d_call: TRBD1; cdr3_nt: TGCGCCAGCAGCCAAGATCTGGGGACAGGGGGTACTGAAGCTTTCTTT; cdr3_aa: CASSQDLGTGGTEAFF
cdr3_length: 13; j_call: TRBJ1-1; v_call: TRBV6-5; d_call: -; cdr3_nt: TGTGCCAGCAGCCTCCGTGAGGACACTGAAGCTTTCTTT; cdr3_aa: CASSLREDTEAFF
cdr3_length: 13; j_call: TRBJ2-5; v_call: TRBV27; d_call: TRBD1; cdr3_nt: TGTGCCAGCACGGACAGGGGGCAAGAGACCCAGTACTTC; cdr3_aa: CASTDRGQETQYF
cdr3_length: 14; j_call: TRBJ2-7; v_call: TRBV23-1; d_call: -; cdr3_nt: TGCGCCAGCAGTCAATCGGCACAGAACTACGAGCAGTACTTC; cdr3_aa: CASSQSAQNYEQYF
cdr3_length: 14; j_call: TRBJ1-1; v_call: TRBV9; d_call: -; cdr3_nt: TGTGCCAGCAGCGCGACAGTCTCGAACACTGAAGCTTTCTTT; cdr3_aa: CASSATVSNTEAFF
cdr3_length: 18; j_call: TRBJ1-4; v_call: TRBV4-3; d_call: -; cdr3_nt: TGCGCCAGCAGCCAAGGGAAGAGCCTGCCGGGGGGTATTGAAAAACTGTTTTTT; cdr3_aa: CASSQGKSLPGGIEKLFF
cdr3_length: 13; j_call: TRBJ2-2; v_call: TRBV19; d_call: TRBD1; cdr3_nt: TGTGCCAGTAGTACGGGACAGGGCCGGGAGCTGTTTTTT; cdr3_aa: CASSTGQGRELFF
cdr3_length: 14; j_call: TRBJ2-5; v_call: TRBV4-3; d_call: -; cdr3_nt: TGCGCCAGCAGCCACAGTAACAGCAAAGAGACCCAGTACTTC; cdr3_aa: CASSHSNSKETQYF
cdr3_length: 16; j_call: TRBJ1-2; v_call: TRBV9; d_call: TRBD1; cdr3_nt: TGTGCCAGCAGCGTAGGTGGGACAGGGTTAAACTATGGCTACACCTTC; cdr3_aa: CASSVGGTGLNYGYTF
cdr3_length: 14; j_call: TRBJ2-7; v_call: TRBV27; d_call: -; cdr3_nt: TGTGCCAGCAGAACGGGGGGCTCAGACTACGAGCAGTACTTC; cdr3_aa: CASRTGGSDYEQYF
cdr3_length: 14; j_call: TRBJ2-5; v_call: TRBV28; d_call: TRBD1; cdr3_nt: TGTGCCAGCGGGTCTCTGACAGGGAAAGAGACCCAGTACTTC; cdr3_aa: CASGSLTGKETQYF
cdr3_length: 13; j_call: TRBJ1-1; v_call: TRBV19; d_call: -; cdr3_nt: TGTGCCAGTAGTATTCTGGGAGGCCCTGAAGCTTTCTTT; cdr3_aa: CASSILGGPEAFF
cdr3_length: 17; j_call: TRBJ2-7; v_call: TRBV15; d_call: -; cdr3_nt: TGTGCCACCAGCAGAGATAGAGTCCAACTTAGCTCCTACGAGCAGTACTTC; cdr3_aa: CATSRDRVQLSSYEQYF
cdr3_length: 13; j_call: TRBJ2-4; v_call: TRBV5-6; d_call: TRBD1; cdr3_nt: TGTGCCAGCAGCTTGGACAGGGGATACATTCAGTACTTC; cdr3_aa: CASSLDRGYIQYF
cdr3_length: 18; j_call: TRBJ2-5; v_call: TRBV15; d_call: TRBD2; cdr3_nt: TGTGCCACCAGCAGAGGGCTAGCGGGGGGCGCGATTCAAGAGACCCAGTACTTC; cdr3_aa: CATSRGLAGGAIQETQYF
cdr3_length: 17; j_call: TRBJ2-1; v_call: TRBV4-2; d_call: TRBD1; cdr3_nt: TGTGCCAGCAGCCGAACCCGACAGGGGAGCTCCTACAATGAGCAGTTCTTC; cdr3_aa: CASSRTRQGSSYNEQFF
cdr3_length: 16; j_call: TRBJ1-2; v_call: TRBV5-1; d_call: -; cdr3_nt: TGCGCCAGCAGTTCCGGACAGCTCTCCTTTAACTATGGCTACACCTTC; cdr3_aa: CASSSGQLSFNYGYTF
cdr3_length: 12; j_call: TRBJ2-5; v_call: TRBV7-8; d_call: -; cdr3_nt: TGTGCCAGCAGCTTAGATAGAAAGACCCAGTACTTC; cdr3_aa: CASSLDRKTQYF